These 6 T cell receptor beta chains were sequenced from one sample in a study of blood T cell repertoires in COVID-19. Method: immunoSEQ multiplex PCR; TCRdb's copy keeps in-frame clones and lacks some. Here the sample spans about 240,000 clones, approximately 87% being singletons. Specimen: peripheral blood. Receptors were obtained from a man aged 60 to 75 with acute or convalescent COVID-19.

This rearrangement joins TRBV7-3 to TRBJ2-2, with 8 positions matching TRBD2. Germline V gene lookup returns CDR1 SGHTA and CDR2 FQGTGA. This CDR3 is built from 15 residues. V lost 5 bases to trimming and J lost 5 bases; unmatched junction nucleotides: 7. This CDR3 reads CASSQSGRGTGELFF. The DNA for the CDR3 is TGTGCCAGCAGCCAGAGCGGGAGAGGAACCGGGGAGCTGTTTTTT.

The gene calls are TRBV30 and TRBJ1-4, with 10 nucleotides matching TRBD1. Germline values: CDR1 GTSNPN, CDR2 SVGIG (reference sequence). The CDR3 covers 14 residues. V was clipped by 1 base and J by 8 bases; unmatched bases: 4. In DNA, the CDR3 is TGTGCCTGGAGTGCCGGGACAGGGGACGAAAAACTGTTTTTT. Translated: CAWSAGTGDEKLFF.

The chain couples TRBV6-5 to TRBJ2-5; 7 bases are a match to TRBD1. Losses at the gene ends were 7 bases for V and 0 bases for J; bases not matched to a gene: 5. The CDR3 has 14 residues. Germline assignment: CDR1 MNHEY and CDR2 SVGAGI. CDR3 sequence (DNA): TGTGCCAGCAAACAGGGGATACACCAAGAGACCCAGTACTTC. It specifies CASKQGIHQETQYF.

This rearrangement joins TRBV4-1 to TRBJ1-5; D is unclear. The V gene lost 5 bases and the J gene lost 3 bases, with 14 bases spanning the gap. Germline V lookup: CDR1 MGHRA, CDR2 YSYEKL. This CDR3 comprises 15 residues. This chain's CDR3 is CASSYPDGNNQPQHF. In nucleotides, the CDR3 is TGCGCCAGCAGCTACCCGGACGGGAACAATCAGCCCCAGCATTTT.

The chain uses TRBV19 and TRBJ2-2; no clear D. Deletions cut 7 bases from V and 5 bases from J, with 17 bases between. This CDR3 comprises 15 residues. Germline V CDR1 and CDR2: LNHDA, SQIVND (reference sequence). The CDR3, as DNA: TGTGCCAGTAAGGCGGCCCCGTCCATAACCGGGGAGCTGTTTTTT. Translating gives CASKAAPSITGELFF.

The CDR3 here is CASSLGALQGYTEAFF. CDR3 in DNA: TGCGCCAGCAGCTTGGGGGCCCTTCAGGGGTACACTGAAGCTTTCTTT. V is TRBV5-1 and J is TRBJ1-1; tentatively, D is TRBD1 (6 bases). Between the trimmed V and J ends, which lost 0 bases and 3 bases, there was a span of 15 bases. This CDR3 has 16 residues. Germline loops: CDR1 SGHRS, CDR2 YFSETQ. The variable domain in full, with the rest retrieved from reference TRBV5-1 and TRBJ1-1, is KAGVTQTPRYLIKTRGQQVTLSCSPISGHRSVSWYQQTPGQGLQFLFEYFSETQRNKGNFPGRFSGRQFSNSRSEMNVSTLELGDSALYLCASSLGALQGYTEAFFGQGTRLTVV.